The 4 T cell receptor beta chains listed next were all sequenced from one sample in a study of blood T cell repertoires in COVID-19. Profiling relied on immunoSEQ multiplex PCR, and the TCRdb table lists in-frame clones only, not all of them. Of 190,000 or so clones in the sample, about 86% were seen once. The specimen was PBMCs or T cells enriched from blood (not recorded which). The receptors were sampled from a woman aged 30 to 39 who had been exposed to COVID-19.

The chain employs TRBV6-5 and TRBJ1-2; D possibly corresponds to TRBD1 (6 bases). In germline, CDR1 is MNHEY, CDR2 SVGAGI. This CDR3 has 12 amino acids. V lost 7 bases to trimming and J lost 6 bases, with 12 bases between them. DNA of the CDR3: TGTGCCAGCACTCTAGACAGGCATGGCTACACCTTC. Its protein is CASTLDRHGYTF.

This clone was observed a single time. The chain combines TRBV5-6 with TRBJ2-1; 7 bases are a match to TRBD2. V trimming: 0 bases; J trimming: 0 bases; junction bases outside the gene matches: 9. Germline V CDR1 and CDR2: SGHDT, YYEEEE. The CDR3 runs 18 residues. The CDR3 DNA is TGTGCCAGCAGCTTGGGTCTGGGAGGGTCTAGCTCCTACAATGAGCAGTTCTTC. Translation: CASSLGLGGSSSYNEQFF. Full variable domain (missing parts from reference TRBV5-6 and TRBJ2-1): DAGVTQSPTHLIKTRGQQVTLRCSPKSGHDTVSWYQQALGQGPQFIFQYYEEEERQRGNFPDRFSGHQFPNYSSELNVNALLLGDSALYLCASSLGLGGSSSYNEQFFGPGTRLTVL.

V usage is TRBV9 and J usage is TRBJ1-2; tentative D call: TRBD1 (5 bases). V dropped 0 bases and J dropped 2 bases, with 14 bases sitting between them. The germline V gene encodes CDR1 SGDLS and CDR2 YYNGEE. This CDR3 spans 16 amino acids. This CDR3 reads CASSVGRWEGNYGYTF. In DNA form, the CDR3 reads TGTGCCAGCAGCGTAGGAAGGTGGGAGGGGAACTATGGCTACACCTTC.

The chain recombines TRBV7-2 with TRBJ2-7; D perhaps matches TRBD2 (5 bases). The CDR3 spans 13 residues. V dropped 3 bases and J dropped 7 bases, with 13 bases sitting between them. The germline V gene encodes CDR1 SGHTA and CDR2 FQGNSA. For the CDR3, the DNA is TGTGCCAGCAGCTTCGGACTCCTGAGGGAGCAGTACTTC. Protein: CASSFGLLREQYF.